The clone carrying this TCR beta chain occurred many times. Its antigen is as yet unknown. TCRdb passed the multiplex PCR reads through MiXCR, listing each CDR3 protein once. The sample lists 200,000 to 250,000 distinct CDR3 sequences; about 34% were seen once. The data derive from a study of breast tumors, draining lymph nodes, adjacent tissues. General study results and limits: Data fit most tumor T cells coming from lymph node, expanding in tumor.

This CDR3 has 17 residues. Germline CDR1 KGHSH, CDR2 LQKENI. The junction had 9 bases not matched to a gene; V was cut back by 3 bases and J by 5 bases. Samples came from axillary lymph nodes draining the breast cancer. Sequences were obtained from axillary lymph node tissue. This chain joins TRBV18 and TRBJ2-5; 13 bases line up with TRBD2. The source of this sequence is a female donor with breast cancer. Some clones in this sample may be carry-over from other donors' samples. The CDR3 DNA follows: TGTGCCAGCTCACCCAGGACTAGCGGGAGCGGTTGGGAGACCCAGTACTTC. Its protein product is CASSPRTSGSGWETQYF.